A selection of T cell receptor beta chains follows, all from one sample in a study of cytomegalovirus exposure and HLA in healthy donors. Some clones are missing from TCRdb's copy, which holds only in-frame ones; the method was immunoSEQ multiplex PCR. The profile shows 150,000 or so clones, approximately 74% of them singletons. The specimen was PBMCs. Receptor source: a man under 40 in good health and CMV-seronegative. CDR3s include the opening cysteine and the closing phenylalanine or tryptophan. The D gene is left open where the match is weak. Some rows have no size entry. The others give once, few or many, or a class for an expanded clone.

.	TRBV7-9	TRBJ1-1	.	CASRGNTEAFF	TGTGCCAGCCGAGGGAACACTGAAGCTTTCTTT
.	TRBV2	TRBJ1-1	.	CASTLGGEAFF	TGTGCCAGCACCCTCGGGGGGGAAGCTTTCTTT
once	TRBV18	TRBJ1-4	.	CASSPLAGDGPGKLFF	TGTGCCAGCTCACCACTAGCGGGGGACGGACCCGGAAAACTGTTTTTT
once	TRBV7-6	TRBJ2-3	.	CASSSSPGQSTDTQYF	TGTGCCAGCAGCTCTTCTCCCGGACAGAGCACAGATACGCAGTATTTT
.	TRBV19	TRBJ2-3	.	CASSIHTSTDTQYF	TGTGCCAGTAGTATTCATACTAGCACAGATACGCAGTATTTT
.	TRBV25-1	TRBJ1-1	TRBD1	CASSARGLTEAFF	TGTGCCAGCAGTGCCAGGGGGCTGACTGAAGCTTTCTTT
.	TRBV27	TRBJ1-1	.	CASLTSTKPVNTEAFF	TGTGCCAGCCTTACGAGCACGAAACCCGTGAACACTGAAGCTTTCTTT
.	TRBV5-6	TRBJ2-7	.	CASSSSLYEQYF	TGTGCCAGCAGTTCCTCCCTTTACGAGCAGTACTTC
.	TRBV10-3	TRBJ2-1	TRBD2	CAIRLTSGGYNEQFF	TGTGCCATCAGACTGACTAGCGGGGGATATAATGAGCAGTTCTTC
once	TRBV5-8	TRBJ2-5	.	CATNRGAGEETQYF	TGTGCCACAAACCGGGGGGCCGGGGAAGAGACCCAGTACTTC
few	TRBV6-6	TRBJ2-5	TRBD1	CATRDRGETQYF	TGTGCCACCAGGGACAGGGGAGAGACCCAGTACTTC
.	TRBV25-1	TRBJ2-7	.	CASSEVGRNEQYF	TGTGCCAGCAGTGAAGTTGGCCGTAACGAGCAGTACTTC
.	TRBV5-1	TRBJ1-5	.	CASSLAGGRNQPQHF	TGCGCCAGCAGCTTGGCTGGGGGCCGCAATCAGCCCCAGCATTTT
.	TRBV5-6	TRBJ2-1	TRBD2	CASSLAGLAGAGEQFF	TGTGCCAGCAGCTTGGCGGGACTAGCGGGGGCCGGAGAGCAGTTCTTC
.	TRBV2	TRBJ2-7	TRBD1	CASGTGVHEQYF	TGTGCCAGCGGCACAGGGGTCCACGAGCAGTACTTC
.	TRBV5-1	TRBJ2-7	TRBD1	CASSLTQGIAYEQYF	TGCGCCAGCAGCTTAACACAGGGGATTGCCTACGAGCAGTACTTC
few	TRBV5-6	TRBJ2-1	TRBD2	CASSRAGGGNEQFF	TGTGCCAGCAGCCGTGCCGGGGGGGGAAATGAGCAGTTCTTC
.	TRBV6-1	TRBJ1-5	.	CASSDRANQPQHF	TGTGCCAGCAGTGACAGGGCGAATCAGCCCCAGCATTTT
.	TRBV7-9	TRBJ2-7	TRBD1	CASSTTNAGTGTYEQYF	TGTGCCAGCAGTACAACCAATGCCGGGACAGGAACCTACGAGCAGTACTTC
.	TRBV5-1	TRBJ2-5	TRBD2	CASSFASGGAQETQYF	TGCGCCAGCAGCTTTGCTAGCGGGGGGGCTCAAGAGACCCAGTACTTC
.	TRBV4-2	TRBJ2-1	.	CASSQRQVNEQFF	TGTGCCAGCAGCCAGAGACAGGTGAATGAGCAGTTCTTC
.	TRBV28	TRBJ2-7	TRBD1	CASTETGTASYEQYF	TGTGCCAGCACCGAAACCGGGACAGCCTCCTACGAGCAGTACTTC
.	TRBV5-1	TRBJ2-7	.	CASSGQYEQYF	TGCGCCAGCAGCGGCCAATACGAGCAGTACTTC
.	TRBV2	TRBJ2-7	.	CASSGTAYEQYF	TGTGCCAGCAGTGGGACAGCCTACGAGCAGTACTTC
.	TRBV5-6	TRBJ1-5	.	CASSSVDSNQPQHF	TGTGCCAGCAGCTCTGTAGATAGCAATCAGCCCCAGCATTTT
.	TRBV4-1	TRBJ2-3	.	CASSQSLTGDTDTQYF	TGCGCCAGCAGCCAGTCACTCACGGGGGACACAGATACGCAGTATTTT
once	TRBV11-2	TRBJ2-5	TRBD1	CASSIGQGQTQYF	TGTGCCAGCAGCATCGGACAGGGACAGACCCAGTACTTC
.	TRBV7-8	TRBJ2-5	.	CASSFGSGETQYF	TGTGCCAGCAGCTTCGGCAGCGGAGAGACCCAGTACTTC
.	TRBV6-1	TRBJ2-7	TRBD1	CASSEIERTGFYEQYF	TGTGCCAGCAGTGAAATAGAAAGGACAGGGTTCTACGAGCAGTACTTC
few	TRBV6-6	TRBJ2-7	TRBD2	CASSIPGLAGYDEQYF	TGTGCCAGCAGTATACCGGGACTAGCGGGGTACGACGAGCAGTACTTC
few	TRBV7-2	TRBJ2-7	.	CASSFGPPPYEQYF	TGTGCCAGCAGCTTCGGTCCTCCTCCCTACGAGCAGTACTTC
.	TRBV29-1	TRBJ2-5	TRBD1	CSAGPTGGEETQYF	TGCAGCGCTGGGCCCACAGGGGGCGAAGAGACCCAGTACTTC
.	TRBV7-9	TRBJ2-7	TRBD2	CASSLGGGGSYEQYF	TGTGCCAGCAGCTTGGGGGGGGGAGGGTCCTACGAGCAGTACTTC
.	TRBV11-2	TRBJ2-3	.	CASSSTDRADTQYF	TGTGCCAGCAGCTCAACGGACAGAGCTGATACGCAGTATTTT
once	TRBV19	TRBJ1-2	.	CASSIPGSKSNYGYTF	TGTGCCAGTAGTATTCCCGGGAGTAAATCTAACTATGGCTACACCTTC
few	TRBV27	TRBJ2-7	TRBD1	CASSLLSGQLSYEQYF	TGTGCCAGCAGTTTATTATCGGGACAGCTCTCCTACGAGCAGTACTTC
few	TRBV7-3	TRBJ1-1	TRBD1	CASSLGQGNTEAFF	TGTGCCAGCAGCTTAGGACAGGGGAACACTGAAGCTTTCTTT
.	TRBV5-6	TRBJ1-1	.	CASSLRGNTEAFF	TGTGCCAGCAGCTTGCGGGGAAACACTGAAGCTTTCTTT
.	TRBV7-9	TRBJ2-2	TRBD2	CASSILAGETGELFF	TGTGCCAGCAGCATACTAGCGGGGGAGACCGGGGAGCTGTTTTTT
.	TRBV4-2	TRBJ2-1	TRBD2	CASSRTGGYNEQFF	TGTGCCAGCAGCCGCACGGGGGGCTACAATGAGCAGTTCTTC
.	TRBV7-9	TRBJ2-7	TRBD1	CASSSPGQGYEQYF	TGTGCCAGCAGCTCCCCGGGACAGGGTTACGAGCAGTACTTC
few	TRBV9	TRBJ1-1	.	CASSSGLGNTEAFF	TGTGCCAGCAGCTCGGGACTGGGGAACACTGAAGCTTTCTTT
.	TRBV6-4	TRBJ2-7	.	CATRGGLNSYEQYF	TGTGCCACCAGGGGGGGTCTGAACTCCTACGAGCAGTACTTC
.	TRBV20-1	TRBJ1-1	.	CSAPLGHEAFF	TGCAGTGCTCCCTTGGGACACGAAGCTTTCTTT
.	TRBV9	TRBJ1-1	.	CASSDPRMGGPTDTEAFF	TGTGCCAGCAGCGACCCGAGGATGGGAGGGCCTACGGACACTGAAGCTTTCTTT
few	TRBV9	TRBJ2-1	.	CASSEESSYNEQFF	TGTGCCAGCAGCGAGGAGAGCTCCTACAATGAGCAGTTCTTC
.	TRBV5-1	TRBJ2-1	TRBD2	CASRERLAGGISYNEQFF	TGCGCCAGCAGAGAACGACTAGCGGGGGGGATATCCTACAATGAGCAGTTCTTC
.	TRBV27	TRBJ1-3	.	CATATLAGNTIYF	TGTGCCACCGCCACTCTCGCAGGAAACACCATATATTTT
.	TRBV18	TRBJ2-1	TRBD2	CASSAPSGGAYNEQFF	TGTGCCAGCTCAGCCCCTAGCGGGGGCGCCTACAATGAGCAGTTCTTC
.	TRBV30	TRBJ1-4	.	CAFSQGFGEKLFF	TGTGCCTTCTCGCAGGGGTTCGGTGAAAAACTGTTTTTT
.	TRBV6-5	TRBJ2-3	TRBD2	CASRKTSGDTDTQYF	TGTGCCAGCAGAAAGACTAGCGGAGACACAGATACGCAGTATTTT
.	TRBV28	TRBJ2-1	TRBD2	CASSLSASGVNEQFF	TGTGCCAGCAGTTTATCCGCTAGCGGGGTCAATGAGCAGTTCTTC